The rows below give T cell receptor beta chains drawn from one sample of a study of CD8+ T cells in alopecia areata. Profiling relied on immunoSEQ multiplex PCR, and the TCRdb table lists in-frame clones only, not all of them. In the table there are around 190,000 clones, 64% of which are singletons. Sequences were derived from CD4+ T cells sorted from blood, sampled at week 4, from a patient treated with tofacitinib. These receptors all stem from a human donor with alopecia areata. The CDR3 runs from the conserved cysteine through the conserved F or W. Fields, in order: D gene, clone size, J gene, V gene, CDR3 protein, CDR3 DNA. D genes are given only for firm matches. Clone sizes are given selectively: once, few, many, or a class where the clone is expanded.

D gene: -; clone size: few; J gene: TRBJ2-7; V gene: TRBV23-1; CDR3 protein: CASSHPDGYEQYF; CDR3 DNA: TGCGCCAGCAGTCACCCGGACGGCTACGAGCAGTACTTC
D gene: TRBD2; clone size: -; J gene: TRBJ2-2; V gene: TRBV7-9; CDR3 protein: CASSLTSANTGELFF; CDR3 DNA: TGTGCCAGCAGCTTAACTAGCGCGAACACCGGGGAGCTGTTTTTT
D gene: -; clone size: few; J gene: TRBJ1-1; V gene: TRBV30; CDR3 protein: CAWSVGRGTEAFF; CDR3 DNA: TGTGCCTGGAGTGTAGGCAGGGGCACTGAAGCTTTCTTT
D gene: -; clone size: -; J gene: TRBJ1-2; V gene: TRBV15; CDR3 protein: CATSRDRGEYGYTF; CDR3 DNA: TGTGCCACCAGCAGAGATCGGGGGGAGTATGGCTACACCTTC
D gene: -; clone size: -; J gene: TRBJ2-2; V gene: TRBV4-3; CDR3 protein: CASSQDITNTGELFF; CDR3 DNA: TGCGCCAGCAGCCAAGATATTACGAACACCGGGGAGCTGTTTTTT
D gene: -; clone size: few; J gene: TRBJ2-6; V gene: TRBV4-3; CDR3 protein: CASSQVGRALGGANVLTF; CDR3 DNA: TGCGCCAGCAGCCAAGTAGGGCGCGCTTTGGGAGGGGCCAACGTCCTGACTTTC
D gene: TRBD2; clone size: few; J gene: TRBJ2-3; V gene: TRBV5-1; CDR3 protein: CASSSAAGGITDTQYF; CDR3 DNA: TGCGCCAGCAGCTCGGCAGCGGGGGGGATAACAGATACGCAGTATTTT
D gene: TRBD1; clone size: -; J gene: TRBJ2-7; V gene: TRBV5-1; CDR3 protein: CASSSGQVTTYEQYF; CDR3 DNA: TGCGCCAGCAGTTCCGGACAGGTGACGACCTACGAGCAGTACTTC
D gene: TRBD2; clone size: few; J gene: TRBJ2-3; V gene: TRBV5-4; CDR3 protein: CASSPGGLGDTQYF; CDR3 DNA: TGTGCCAGCAGCCCGGGAGGTCTGGGTGATACGCAGTATTTT
D gene: -; clone size: once; J gene: TRBJ1-6; V gene: TRBV29-1; CDR3 protein: CSVGEGRSPLHF; CDR3 DNA: TGCAGCGTTGGGGAGGGACGTTCACCCCTCCACTTT
D gene: TRBD2; clone size: once; J gene: TRBJ2-3; V gene: TRBV9; CDR3 protein: CASSGGRGTSGVDTQYF; CDR3 DNA: TGTGCCAGCAGCGGAGGAAGAGGGACTAGCGGGGTTGATACGCAGTATTTT
D gene: -; clone size: few; J gene: TRBJ1-6; V gene: TRBV4-3; CDR3 protein: CASSYWTEDNSPLHF; CDR3 DNA: TGCGCCAGCAGCTATTGGACCGAAGATAATTCACCCCTCCACTTT
D gene: TRBD2; clone size: -; J gene: TRBJ2-7; V gene: TRBV5-6; CDR3 protein: CASSPRLAGGEQYF; CDR3 DNA: TGTGCCAGCAGCCCCAGACTAGCGGGAGGCGAGCAGTACTTC
D gene: -; clone size: -; J gene: TRBJ1-1; V gene: TRBV29-1; CDR3 protein: CSPYRTLNTEAFF; CDR3 DNA: TGCAGCCCATATCGGACACTGAACACTGAAGCTTTCTTT
D gene: -; clone size: -; J gene: TRBJ2-1; V gene: TRBV29-1; CDR3 protein: CSVEGSQAGQFF; CDR3 DNA: TGCAGCGTTGAAGGTTCACAGGCCGGACAGTTCTTC
D gene: TRBD1; clone size: once; J gene: TRBJ1-5; V gene: TRBV30; CDR3 protein: CAWSMGQSNQPQHF; CDR3 DNA: TGTGCCTGGAGTATGGGACAGAGCAATCAGCCCCAGCATTTT
D gene: -; clone size: -; J gene: TRBJ2-3; V gene: TRBV27; CDR3 protein: CASSSQRVRTASNTDTQYF; CDR3 DNA: TGTGCCAGCAGTTCGCAGCGGGTAAGGACAGCGTCGAACACAGATACGCAGTATTTT
D gene: -; clone size: once; J gene: TRBJ1-4; V gene: TRBV29-1; CDR3 protein: CSAGGVEKLFF; CDR3 DNA: TGCAGCGCCGGTGGGGTGGAAAAACTGTTTTTT
D gene: -; clone size: -; J gene: TRBJ2-7; V gene: TRBV15; CDR3 protein: CATSRVEGSEQYF; CDR3 DNA: TGTGCCACCAGCAGAGTGGAGGGGTCCGAGCAGTACTTC
D gene: -; clone size: -; J gene: TRBJ1-1; V gene: TRBV14; CDR3 protein: CASSQDLAGFTEAFF; CDR3 DNA: TGTGCCAGCAGCCAAGATCTTGCGGGATTCACTGAAGCTTTCTTT
D gene: TRBD2; clone size: -; J gene: TRBJ2-7; V gene: TRBV27; CDR3 protein: CASSSVLAGDYEQYF; CDR3 DNA: TGTGCCAGCAGTTCAGTTCTAGCGGGGGACTACGAGCAGTACTTC
D gene: -; clone size: -; J gene: TRBJ1-1; V gene: TRBV9; CDR3 protein: CASSVGAGDTEAFF; CDR3 DNA: TGTGCCAGCAGCGTAGGAGCCGGGGACACTGAAGCTTTCTTT
D gene: -; clone size: few; J gene: TRBJ1-6; V gene: TRBV10-3; CDR3 protein: CAISELGQHLHF; CDR3 DNA: TGTGCCATCAGTGAATTGGGGCAACACCTCCACTTT
D gene: TRBD1; clone size: once; J gene: TRBJ2-7; V gene: TRBV5-1; CDR3 protein: CASSTDRGYEQYF; CDR3 DNA: TGCGCCAGCAGCACGGACAGGGGCTACGAGCAGTACTTC
D gene: -; clone size: -; J gene: TRBJ2-5; V gene: TRBV7-9; CDR3 protein: CASSFPLVAEETQYF; CDR3 DNA: TGTGCCAGCAGCTTCCCTCTGGTAGCGGAAGAGACCCAGTACTTC
D gene: TRBD1; clone size: few; J gene: TRBJ1-1; V gene: TRBV7-2; CDR3 protein: CASSRRQGGITEAFF; CDR3 DNA: TGTGCCAGCAGCCGCCGACAGGGGGGTATCACTGAAGCTTTCTTT
D gene: TRBD1; clone size: -; J gene: TRBJ2-6; V gene: TRBV30; CDR3 protein: CAWSVDRSSSGANVLTF; CDR3 DNA: TGTGCCTGGAGTGTGGACAGGTCTAGCTCTGGGGCCAACGTCCTGACTTTC
D gene: -; clone size: -; J gene: TRBJ2-2; V gene: TRBV29-1; CDR3 protein: CSVDLWELFF; CDR3 DNA: TGCAGCGTTGATTTATGGGAGCTGTTTTTT
D gene: -; clone size: -; J gene: TRBJ1-4; V gene: TRBV5-1; CDR3 protein: CASSFDPLGEKLFF; CDR3 DNA: TGCGCCAGCAGCTTTGACCCCTTGGGTGAAAAACTGTTTTTT
D gene: -; clone size: -; J gene: TRBJ1-2; V gene: TRBV29-1; CDR3 protein: CSALDTNGYTF; CDR3 DNA: TGCAGCGCCCTGGACACCAATGGCTACACCTTC
D gene: -; clone size: -; J gene: TRBJ2-3; V gene: TRBV29-1; CDR3 protein: CSVDTDTQYF; CDR3 DNA: TGCAGCGTTGACACAGATACGCAGTATTTT
D gene: -; clone size: -; J gene: TRBJ1-1; V gene: TRBV5-1; CDR3 protein: CASSLEGPDTEAFF; CDR3 DNA: TGCGCCAGCAGCTTGGAAGGTCCCGACACTGAAGCTTTCTTT
D gene: -; clone size: -; J gene: TRBJ1-4; V gene: TRBV5-8; CDR3 protein: CASGQGLSEKLFF; CDR3 DNA: TGTGCCAGCGGTCAGGGACTCTCGGAAAAACTGTTTTTT
D gene: -; clone size: -; J gene: TRBJ2-7; V gene: TRBV2; CDR3 protein: CASSEVSYYEQYF; CDR3 DNA: TGTGCCAGCAGTGAGGTCAGTTACTACGAGCAGTACTTC
D gene: -; clone size: -; J gene: TRBJ1-5; V gene: TRBV30; CDR3 protein: CAWSGVQDNQPQHF; CDR3 DNA: TGTGCCTGGAGCGGGGTACAGGACAATCAGCCCCAGCATTTT
D gene: -; clone size: -; J gene: TRBJ2-5; V gene: TRBV11-1; CDR3 protein: CASTKGEGQETQYF; CDR3 DNA: TGTGCCAGCACCAAGGGTGAGGGGCAAGAGACCCAGTACTTC
D gene: -; clone size: -; J gene: TRBJ2-1; V gene: TRBV7-2; CDR3 protein: CASSSPTSSLQQFF; CDR3 DNA: TGTGCCAGCAGCTCCCCAACTTCGAGCCTTCAGCAGTTCTTC
D gene: -; clone size: -; J gene: TRBJ1-1; V gene: TRBV2; CDR3 protein: CASSEAREGKAFF; CDR3 DNA: TGTGCCAGCAGTGAAGCCCGGGAGGGTAAAGCTTTCTTT
D gene: TRBD2; clone size: -; J gene: TRBJ2-5; V gene: TRBV5-1; CDR3 protein: CASSPGTSGETQYF; CDR3 DNA: TGCGCCAGCAGCCCGGGGACTAGCGGAGAGACCCAGTACTTC
D gene: -; clone size: few; J gene: TRBJ1-1; V gene: TRBV7-9; CDR3 protein: CASSLFRTAHTEAFF; CDR3 DNA: TGTGCCAGCAGCTTATTCCGGACGGCACACACTGAAGCTTTCTTT
D gene: TRBD2; clone size: few; J gene: TRBJ2-7; V gene: TRBV5-1; CDR3 protein: CASSGGPTSGTYEQYF; CDR3 DNA: TGCGCCAGCAGCGGGGGCCCGACTAGCGGTACCTACGAGCAGTACTTC
D gene: TRBD1; clone size: -; J gene: TRBJ2-7; V gene: TRBV7-2; CDR3 protein: CASSIQTGEGYEQYF; CDR3 DNA: TGTGCCAGCAGCATTCAAACAGGGGAAGGGTACGAGCAGTACTTC
D gene: -; clone size: -; J gene: TRBJ2-2; V gene: TRBV18; CDR3 protein: CASSPGGYDTGELFF; CDR3 DNA: TGTGCCAGCTCACCAGGGGGCTATGACACCGGGGAGCTGTTTTTT
D gene: -; clone size: -; J gene: TRBJ2-3; V gene: TRBV7-7; CDR3 protein: CASSPGLFPDTQYF; CDR3 DNA: TGTGCTAGCAGCCCTGGACTATTCCCCGATACGCAGTATTTT
D gene: -; clone size: -; J gene: TRBJ1-2; V gene: TRBV7-9; CDR3 protein: CASGQTDGYTF; CDR3 DNA: TGTGCCAGCGGACAGACCGATGGCTACACCTTC
D gene: -; clone size: -; J gene: TRBJ2-1; V gene: TRBV25-1; CDR3 protein: CASTGTVSYNEQFF; CDR3 DNA: TGTGCCAGCACCGGGACCGTTTCCTACAATGAGCAGTTCTTC
D gene: -; clone size: -; J gene: TRBJ2-2; V gene: TRBV20-1; CDR3 protein: CSARVTGELFF; CDR3 DNA: TGCAGTGCTAGGGTCACCGGGGAGCTGTTTTTT
D gene: -; clone size: -; J gene: TRBJ2-7; V gene: TRBV25-1; CDR3 protein: CASSEFDRTYEQYF; CDR3 DNA: TGTGCCAGCAGTGAATTCGACAGAACCTACGAGCAGTACTTC
D gene: -; clone size: few; J gene: TRBJ1-4; V gene: TRBV29-1; CDR3 protein: CSVEVNGDEKLFF; CDR3 DNA: TGCAGCGTTGAAGTCAACGGGGATGAAAAACTGTTTTTT
D gene: -; clone size: few; J gene: TRBJ2-1; V gene: TRBV30; CDR3 protein: CAWSAGNEQFF; CDR3 DNA: TGTGCCTGGAGTGCCGGCAATGAGCAGTTCTTC
D gene: -; clone size: -; J gene: TRBJ1-1; V gene: TRBV29-1; CDR3 protein: CSVTPLVEGEAFF; CDR3 DNA: TGCAGCGTCACCCCCCTCGTTGAGGGTGAAGCTTTCTTT
D gene: TRBD1; clone size: -; J gene: TRBJ1-2; V gene: TRBV19; CDR3 protein: CASTPTGNYGYTF; CDR3 DNA: TGTGCCAGTACCCCGACAGGGAACTATGGCTACACCTTC
D gene: TRBD1; clone size: -; J gene: TRBJ1-1; V gene: TRBV7-8; CDR3 protein: CASSLARFGGQGTEAFF; CDR3 DNA: TGTGCCAGCAGCTTAGCTCGTTTCGGGGGACAGGGCACTGAAGCTTTCTTT
D gene: -; clone size: -; J gene: TRBJ2-5; V gene: TRBV29-1; CDR3 protein: CSIRDNRETQYF; CDR3 DNA: TGCAGCATCCGGGACAACAGGGAGACCCAGTACTTC
D gene: -; clone size: -; J gene: TRBJ1-5; V gene: TRBV2; CDR3 protein: CASTTGQRQPQHF; CDR3 DNA: TGTGCCAGCACCACCGGACAGAGACAGCCCCAGCATTTT
D gene: -; clone size: -; J gene: TRBJ2-7; V gene: TRBV2; CDR3 protein: CASSESTYEQYF; CDR3 DNA: TGTGCCAGCAGTGAGAGCACCTACGAGCAGTACTTC